A single sample is the source of the 10 T cell receptor beta chains below, sequenced in a study of cytotoxic CD8 clonotypes in ibrutinib-treated CLL. The method was immunoSEQ multiplex PCR; TCRdb's version includes in-frame clones alone and lacks a portion of them. The table lists tens of thousands of clones, 85% to 90% of them singletons, with about 5.8% in the top ten. Specimen: PBMCs, collected before ibrutinib treatment. These receptors all come from a human donor with chronic lymphocytic leukemia.

This chain joins TRBV5-1 and TRBJ2-4, with no clear D. The V and J ends lost 5 bases and 0 bases respectively, with 21 bases between them. The CDR3 sequence is 18 residues long. Germline V gene sequence: CDR1 SGHRS, CDR2 YFSETQ. Written as DNA, the CDR3 is TGCGCCAGCAGTCCAAATCCGGACCCGATACTAGCCAAAAACATTCAGTACTTC. Translating it yields CASSPNPDPILAKNIQYF.

This clone was detected ten times or more. This chain uses TRBV27 with TRBJ2-2, with 8 bases identical to TRBD1. The CDR3 consists of 13 residues. Germline CDR1 and CDR2: MNHEY and SMNVEV (reference sequence). V gave up 7 bases and J gave up 6 bases; unmatched junction bases: 4. CDR3 protein: CASTTGVAGELFF. DNA of the CDR3: TGTGCCAGCACGACAGGGGTGGCCGGGGAGCTGTTTTTT.

The chain links TRBV1 to TRBJ2-5; the table names TRBD2, a call not compared with the DNA. TRBV1 is designated a pseudogene. The CDR3 sequence is 14 residues long. CDR3 DNA: TGCACCAGCAGCCAAAAGCGGCTGCAAGAGACCCAGTACTTC. Translating gives CTSSQKRLQETQYF.

The J gene is TRBJ1-4, the V gene TRBV5-5; D unclear. Germline V gene data show CDR1 as SGHKS and CDR2 as YYEKEE (reference sequence). V was trimmed by 0 bases and J by 0 bases, leaving 12 bases between them. The CDR3 covers 17 residues. For the CDR3, the DNA is TGTGCCAGCAGCTTGGTTCGCAGGAGCACAACTAATGAAAAACTGTTTTTT. This translates into CASSLVRRSTTNEKLFF.

This clone was detected only a few times. The chain has TRBV6-4 and TRBJ2-3; 9 positions match TRBD1. The CDR3 length is 15 residues. Germline-derived CDR1 and CDR2 are MRHNA and SNTAGT. V trimming: 3 bases; J trimming: 4 bases; junction bases outside the gene matches: 5. CDR3 nucleotide sequence: TGTGCCAGCAGTGAAAAAGGACAGGGGCCAGATACGCAGTATTTT. Residues: CASSEKGQGPDTQYF.

V gene TRBV11-3 combines with J gene TRBJ2-3; 7 nucleotides agree with TRBD1. This CDR3 is built from 16 residues. V was clipped by 5 bases and J by 0 bases; unmatched bases: 8. Germline CDR1 is SGHNT and CDR2 is YENEEA. CDR3 coding DNA: TGTGCCAGCAGCCAACGAGGGGGCGGAAGCACAGATACGCAGTATTTT. This sequence encodes CASSQRGGGSTDTQYF.

The chain recombines TRBV5-1 with TRBJ2-6; D is unclear. Germline lookup yields CDR1 SGHRS and CDR2 YFSETQ. CDR3 length: 18 residues. The V gene lost 4 bases and the J gene lost 0 bases, with 17 bases spanning the gap. CDR3 region: CASSGDPKGNSGANVLTF. The CDR3 nucleotides read TGCGCCAGCAGCGGTGATCCTAAAGGGAACTCTGGGGCCAACGTCCTGACTTTC.

V and J are TRBV6-5 and TRBJ2-7, with D possibly matching TRBD1 (6 bases). Per the germline V gene, CDR1 is MNHEY and CDR2 is SVGAGI. The CDR3 runs 14 residues. V shed 0 bases and J shed 3 bases, with 9 bases lying between them. CDR3 in amino acids: CASSYSRTDYEQYF. The CDR3 DNA sequence: TGTGCCAGCAGTTACTCGAGGACAGACTACGAGCAGTACTTC.

The V call is TRBV6-6, the J call TRBJ2-3; 7 nucleotides line up with TRBD1. The germline V gene encodes CDR1 MNHNY and CDR2 SVGAGI (reference sequence). The CDR3 runs 13 residues. The ends lost 9 bases at V and 5 bases at J; junction bases unmatched: 8. The CDR3: CASTGDHVDTQYF. The DNA of the CDR3 is TGTGCCAGTACAGGGGATCATGTAGATACGCAGTATTTT.

V and J are TRBV6-5 and TRBJ2-2; maybe TRBD1 (6 bases). Looked up from germline, CDR1 is MNHEY and CDR2 is SVGAGI. Trimming cost V 2 bases and J 0 bases, with 10 bases left between them. The CDR3 has 16 residues. The CDR3 region is CASSYQGFANTGELFF. The CDR3 DNA follows: TGTGCCAGCAGTTACCAGGGGTTCGCGAACACCGGGGAGCTGTTTTTT.